The sequence of this T cell receptor (beta chain) was determined in a study of T cell changes during pregnancy in multiple sclerosis. This CDR3 region has 15 residues. V shed 2 bases and J 2 bases; nucleotides not matched to a gene: 5. In germline, CDR1 is SGHRS, CDR2 YFSETQ. Assay used: immunoSEQ multiplex PCR; TCRdb lists only in-frame clones, some missing. This table has about 50,000 clones, approximately 90% appearing once. The sequencing here drew on CD4+ T cells from peripheral blood mononuclear cells, taken after pregnancy. The clonotype originates from a female donor with multiple sclerosis, enrolled in a pregnancy study. The chain couples TRBV5-1 to TRBJ2-3; 7 bases map to TRBD1. Here the CDR3 reads CASSFKGATTDTQYF. In DNA, the CDR3 is TGCGCCAGCAGCTTTAAGGGGGCAACCACAGATACGCAGTATTTT.